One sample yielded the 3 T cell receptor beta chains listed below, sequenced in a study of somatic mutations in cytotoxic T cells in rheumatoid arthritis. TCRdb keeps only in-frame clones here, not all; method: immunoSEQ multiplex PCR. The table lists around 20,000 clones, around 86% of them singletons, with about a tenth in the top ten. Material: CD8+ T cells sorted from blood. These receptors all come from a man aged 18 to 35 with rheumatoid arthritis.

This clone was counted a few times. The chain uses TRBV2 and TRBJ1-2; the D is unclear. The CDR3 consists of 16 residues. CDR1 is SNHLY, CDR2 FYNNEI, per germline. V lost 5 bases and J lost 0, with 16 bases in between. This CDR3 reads CASSPHPHSANYGYTF. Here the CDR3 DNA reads TGTGCCAGCAGTCCACATCCCCACAGCGCTAACTATGGCTACACCTTC.

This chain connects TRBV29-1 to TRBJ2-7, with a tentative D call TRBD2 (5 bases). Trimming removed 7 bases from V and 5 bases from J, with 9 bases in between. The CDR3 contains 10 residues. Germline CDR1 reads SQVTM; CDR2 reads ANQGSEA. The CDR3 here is CSAVGDEQYF. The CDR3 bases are TGCAGCGCCGTCGGGGACGAGCAGTACTTC.

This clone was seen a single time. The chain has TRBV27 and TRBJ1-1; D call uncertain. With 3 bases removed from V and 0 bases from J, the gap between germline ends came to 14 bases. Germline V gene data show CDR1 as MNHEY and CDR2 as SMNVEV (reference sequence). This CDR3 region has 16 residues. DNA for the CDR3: TGTGCCAGCAGTTTGTCTCAGCCGAACATGAACACTGAAGCTTTCTTT. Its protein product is CASSLSQPNMNTEAFF.